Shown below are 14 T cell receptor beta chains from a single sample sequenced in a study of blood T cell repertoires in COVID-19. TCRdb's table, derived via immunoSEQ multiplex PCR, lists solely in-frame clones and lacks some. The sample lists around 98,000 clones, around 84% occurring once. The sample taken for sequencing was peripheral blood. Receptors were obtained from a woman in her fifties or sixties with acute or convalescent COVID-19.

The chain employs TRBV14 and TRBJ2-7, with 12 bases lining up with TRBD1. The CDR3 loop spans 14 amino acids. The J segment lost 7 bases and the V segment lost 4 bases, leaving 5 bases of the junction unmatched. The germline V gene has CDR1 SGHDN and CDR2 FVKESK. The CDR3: CASSLGQGAREQYF. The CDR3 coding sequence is TGTGCCAGCAGCCTGGGACAGGGGGCAAGGGAGCAGTACTTC.

In DNA form, the CDR3 reads TGTGCCAGCAGCTCACGGACTAGCCTCAATGAGCAGTTCTTC. Amino acids: CASSSRTSLNEQFF. The chain has TRBV7-8 and TRBJ2-1; 8 nucleotides agree with TRBD2. The V and J ends lost 4 bases and 6 bases, in that order; junction bases with no gene match: 5. The CDR3 contains 14 residues. Per germline, CDR1 SGHVS and CDR2 FQNEAQ.

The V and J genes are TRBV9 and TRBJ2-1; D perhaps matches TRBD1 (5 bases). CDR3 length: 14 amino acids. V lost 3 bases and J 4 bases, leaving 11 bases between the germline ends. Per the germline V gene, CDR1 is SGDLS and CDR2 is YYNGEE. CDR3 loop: CASSANRFYNEQFF. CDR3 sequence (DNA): TGTGCCAGCAGCGCCAACAGGTTTTACAATGAGCAGTTCTTC.

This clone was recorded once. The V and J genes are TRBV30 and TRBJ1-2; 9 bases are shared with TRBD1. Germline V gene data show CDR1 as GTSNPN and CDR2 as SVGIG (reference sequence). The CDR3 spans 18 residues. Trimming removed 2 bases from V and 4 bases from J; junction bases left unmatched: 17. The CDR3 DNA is TGTGCCTGGAGTTCTCCGAGAGGGACAGGGTCACCCATCTATGGCTACACCTTC. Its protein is CAWSSPRGTGSPIYGYTF.

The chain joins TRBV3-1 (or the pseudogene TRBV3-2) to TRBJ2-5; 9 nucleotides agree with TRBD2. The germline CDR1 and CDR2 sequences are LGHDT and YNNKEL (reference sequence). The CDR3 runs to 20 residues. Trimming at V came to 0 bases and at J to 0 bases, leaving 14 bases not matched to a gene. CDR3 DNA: TGTGCCAGCAGCCAAGAACCGCCGCGGGGGGGACCGAGGTACCAAGAGACCCAGTACTTC. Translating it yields CASSQEPPRGGPRYQETQYF.

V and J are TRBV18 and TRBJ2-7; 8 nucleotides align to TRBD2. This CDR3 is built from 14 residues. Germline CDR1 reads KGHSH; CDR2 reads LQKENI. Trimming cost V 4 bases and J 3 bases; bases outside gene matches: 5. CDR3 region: CASSQASGFYEQYF. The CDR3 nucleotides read TGTGCCAGCTCACAGGCTAGCGGGTTCTACGAGCAGTACTTC.

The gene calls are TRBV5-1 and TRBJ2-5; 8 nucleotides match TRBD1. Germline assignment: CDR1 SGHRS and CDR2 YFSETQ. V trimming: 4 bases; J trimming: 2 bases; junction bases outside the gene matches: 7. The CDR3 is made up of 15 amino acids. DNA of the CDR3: TGCGCCAGCAGCAGTGGACAGGGACGACAAGAGACCCAGTACTTC. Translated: CASSSGQGRQETQYF.

CDR3 sequence: CASSRTGSDTGELFF. CDR3 bases: TGTGCCAGCAGTCGGACAGGTAGCGACACCGGGGAGCTGTTTTTT. The rearrangement joins TRBV2 to TRBJ2-2; 7 positions agree with TRBD1. V lost 5 bases and J lost 3; bases outside the gene matches: 6. The germline CDR1 and CDR2 sequences are SNHLY and FYNNEI. The CDR3 sequence is 15 residues long.

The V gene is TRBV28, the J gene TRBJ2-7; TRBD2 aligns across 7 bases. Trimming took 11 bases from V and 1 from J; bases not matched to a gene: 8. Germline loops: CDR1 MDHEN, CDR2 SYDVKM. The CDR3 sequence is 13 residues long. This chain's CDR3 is CALGGEGSYEQYF. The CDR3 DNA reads TGTGCCCTGGGGGGGGAGGGGTCCTACGAGCAGTACTTC.

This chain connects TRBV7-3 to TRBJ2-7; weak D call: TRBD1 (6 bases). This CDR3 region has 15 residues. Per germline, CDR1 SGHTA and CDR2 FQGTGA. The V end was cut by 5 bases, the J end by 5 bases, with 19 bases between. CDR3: CASSRSKGGIHEQYF. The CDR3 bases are TGTGCCAGCAGCCGATCGAAAGGGGGAATCCACGAGCAGTACTTC.

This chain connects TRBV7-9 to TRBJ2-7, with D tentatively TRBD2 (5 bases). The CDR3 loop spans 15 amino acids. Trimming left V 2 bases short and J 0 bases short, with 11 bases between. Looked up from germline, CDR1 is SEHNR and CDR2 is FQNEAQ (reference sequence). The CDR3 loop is CASSLIGESSYEQYF. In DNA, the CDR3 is TGTGCCAGCAGCTTAATCGGGGAAAGCTCCTACGAGCAGTACTTC.

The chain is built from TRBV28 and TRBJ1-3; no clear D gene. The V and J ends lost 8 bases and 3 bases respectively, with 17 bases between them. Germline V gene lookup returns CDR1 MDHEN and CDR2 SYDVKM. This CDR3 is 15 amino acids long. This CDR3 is CASGIGIRVGNTIYF. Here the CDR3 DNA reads TGTGCCAGCGGAATCGGGATCCGTGTTGGAAACACCATATATTTT.

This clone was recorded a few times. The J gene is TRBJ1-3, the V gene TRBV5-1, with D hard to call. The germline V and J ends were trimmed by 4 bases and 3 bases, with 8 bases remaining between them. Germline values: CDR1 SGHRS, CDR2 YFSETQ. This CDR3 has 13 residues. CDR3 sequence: CASSPLIGNTIYF. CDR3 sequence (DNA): TGCGCCAGCAGCCCCCTTATTGGAAACACCATATATTTT.

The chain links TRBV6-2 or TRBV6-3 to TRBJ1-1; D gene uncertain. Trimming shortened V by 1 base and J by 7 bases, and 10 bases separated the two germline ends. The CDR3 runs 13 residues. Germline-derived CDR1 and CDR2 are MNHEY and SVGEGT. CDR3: CASSYYGSGEAFF. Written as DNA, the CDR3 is TGTGCCAGCAGTTACTACGGGAGTGGTGAAGCTTTCTTT.